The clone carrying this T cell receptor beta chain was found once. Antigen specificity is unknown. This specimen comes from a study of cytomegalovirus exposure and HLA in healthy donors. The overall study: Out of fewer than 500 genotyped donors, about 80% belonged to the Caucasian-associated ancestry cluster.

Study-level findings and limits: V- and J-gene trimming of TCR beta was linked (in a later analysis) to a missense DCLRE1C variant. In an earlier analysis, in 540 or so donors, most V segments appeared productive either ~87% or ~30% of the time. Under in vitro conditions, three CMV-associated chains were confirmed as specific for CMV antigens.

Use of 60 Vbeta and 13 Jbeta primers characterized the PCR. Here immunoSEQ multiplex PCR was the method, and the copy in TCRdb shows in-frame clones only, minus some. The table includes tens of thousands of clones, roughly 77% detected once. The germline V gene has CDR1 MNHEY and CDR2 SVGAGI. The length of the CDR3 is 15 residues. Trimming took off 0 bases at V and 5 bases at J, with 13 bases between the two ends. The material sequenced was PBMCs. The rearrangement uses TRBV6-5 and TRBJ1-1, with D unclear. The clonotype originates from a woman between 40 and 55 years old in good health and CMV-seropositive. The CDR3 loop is CASSYSQSGSTEAFF. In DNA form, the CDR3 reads TGTGCCAGCAGTTACTCCCAATCGGGGTCGACTGAAGCTTTCTTT.